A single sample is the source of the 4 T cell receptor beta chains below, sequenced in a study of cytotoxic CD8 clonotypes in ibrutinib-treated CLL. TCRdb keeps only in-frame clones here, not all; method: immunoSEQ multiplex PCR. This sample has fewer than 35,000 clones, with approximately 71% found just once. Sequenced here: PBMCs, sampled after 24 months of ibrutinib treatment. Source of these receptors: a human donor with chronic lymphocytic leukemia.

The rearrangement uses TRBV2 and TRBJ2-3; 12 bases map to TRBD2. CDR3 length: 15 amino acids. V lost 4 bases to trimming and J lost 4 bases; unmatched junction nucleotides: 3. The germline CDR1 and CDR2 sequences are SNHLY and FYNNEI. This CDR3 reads CASSAPSGGADTQYF. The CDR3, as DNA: TGTGCCAGCAGTGCGCCTAGCGGGGGGGCAGATACGCAGTATTTT.

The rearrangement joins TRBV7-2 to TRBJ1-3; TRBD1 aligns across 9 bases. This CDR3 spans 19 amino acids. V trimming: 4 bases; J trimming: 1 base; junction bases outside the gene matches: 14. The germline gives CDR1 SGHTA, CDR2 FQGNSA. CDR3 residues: CASSSARDRALLSGNTIYF. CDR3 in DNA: TGTGCCAGCAGCTCCGCCCGGGACAGGGCCTTATTGTCTGGAAACACCATATATTTT. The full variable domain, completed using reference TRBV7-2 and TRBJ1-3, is GAGVSQSPSNKVTEKGKDVELRCDPISGHTALYWYRQSLGQGLEFLIYFQGNSAPDKSGLPSDRFSAERTGGSVSTLTIQRTQQEDSAVYLCASSSARDRALLSGNTIYFGEGSWLTVV.

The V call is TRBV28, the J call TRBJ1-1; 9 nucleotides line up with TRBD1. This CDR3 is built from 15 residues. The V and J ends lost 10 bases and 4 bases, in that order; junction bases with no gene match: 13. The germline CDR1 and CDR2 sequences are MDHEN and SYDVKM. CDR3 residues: CAITNRQGGSTEAFF. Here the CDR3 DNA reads TGTGCCATTACTAACCGACAGGGGGGGAGCACTGAAGCTTTCTTT.

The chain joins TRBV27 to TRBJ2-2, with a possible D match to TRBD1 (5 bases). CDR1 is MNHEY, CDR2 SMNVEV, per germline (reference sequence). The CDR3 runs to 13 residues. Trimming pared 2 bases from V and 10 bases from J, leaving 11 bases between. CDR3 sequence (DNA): TGTGCCAGCAGTTTACAGGGTGGGGAGGAGCTGTTTTTT. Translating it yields CASSLQGGEELFF.